Described below is a single T cell receptor beta chain sequence and its context. Per germline, CDR1 SNHLY and CDR2 FYNNEI. Trimming removed 7 bases from V and 5 bases from J, with 12 bases in between. CDR3 length: 14 residues. Doses given second, at about 4 or about 12 weeks, were pooled. This sample is part of a study of T cell responses to AZD1222 COVID-19 vaccine. Sequencing was performed with immunoSEQ multiplex PCR; in TCRdb, only in-frame clones are kept and a portion is missing. The repertoire holds about 120,000 clones, with 80% to 95% as singletons. V and J are TRBV2 and TRBJ1-6; D gene ambiguous. This material consisted of peripheral blood, taken 28 days after the second AZD1222 dose. The sequence was obtained from an adult who received the AZD1222 COVID-19 vaccine. In DNA form, the CDR3 reads TGTGCCAGCAACCCTCAACGAGATAATTCACCCCTCCACTTT. It encodes CASNPQRDNSPLHF.